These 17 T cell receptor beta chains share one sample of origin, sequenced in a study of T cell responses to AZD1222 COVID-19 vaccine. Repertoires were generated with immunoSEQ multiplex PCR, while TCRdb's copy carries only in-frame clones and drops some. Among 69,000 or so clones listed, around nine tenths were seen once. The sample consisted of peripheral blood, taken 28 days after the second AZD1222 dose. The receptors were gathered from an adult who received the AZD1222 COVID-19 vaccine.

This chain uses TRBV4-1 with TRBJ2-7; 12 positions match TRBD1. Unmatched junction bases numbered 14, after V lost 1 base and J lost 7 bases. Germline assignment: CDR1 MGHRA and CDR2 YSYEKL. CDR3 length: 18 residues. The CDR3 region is CASSQAAGTGGLRREQYF. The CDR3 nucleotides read TGCGCCAGCAGCCAAGCGGCGGGGACAGGGGGCTTACGACGGGAGCAGTACTTC.

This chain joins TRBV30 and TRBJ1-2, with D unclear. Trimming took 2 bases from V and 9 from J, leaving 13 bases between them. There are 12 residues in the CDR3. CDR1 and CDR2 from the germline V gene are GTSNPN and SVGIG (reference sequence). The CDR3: CAWSSSIGSYTF. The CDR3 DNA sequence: TGTGCCTGGAGTTCCTCCATCGGGAGCTACACCTTC.

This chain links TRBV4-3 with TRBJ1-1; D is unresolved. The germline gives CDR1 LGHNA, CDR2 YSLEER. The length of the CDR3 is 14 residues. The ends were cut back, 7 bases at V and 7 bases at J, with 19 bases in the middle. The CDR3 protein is CASTSDTGRVEAFF. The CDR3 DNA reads TGCGCCAGCACCTCCGACACCGGGAGGGTTGAAGCTTTCTTT.

The CDR3: CASSTYGLEREGFF. CDR3 bases: TGTGCCAGCAGTACTTACGGACTAGAGCGGGAGGGGTTCTTC. V usage is TRBV2 and J usage is TRBJ2-1, with TRBD2 matching over 10 bases. Germline-derived CDR1 and CDR2 are SNHLY and FYNNEI. CDR3 length: 14 residues. V was pared by 5 bases and J by 15 bases, with 13 bases of the junction left unmatched.

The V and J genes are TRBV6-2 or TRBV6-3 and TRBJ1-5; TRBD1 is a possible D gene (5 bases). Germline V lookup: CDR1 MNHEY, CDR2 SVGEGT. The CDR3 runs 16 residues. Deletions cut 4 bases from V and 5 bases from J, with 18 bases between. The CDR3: CASSWGSRTVHQPQHF. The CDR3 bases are TGTGCCAGCAGTTGGGGGTCGAGAACGGTTCATCAGCCCCAGCATTTT.

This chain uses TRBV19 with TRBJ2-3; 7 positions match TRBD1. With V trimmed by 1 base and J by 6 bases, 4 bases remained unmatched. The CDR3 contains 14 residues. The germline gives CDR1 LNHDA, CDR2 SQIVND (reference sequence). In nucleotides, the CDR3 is TGTGCCAGTAGTATAGGCATACAGGGGGATACGCAGTATTTT. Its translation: CASSIGIQGDTQYF.

CDR3 nucleotide sequence: TGTGCCAGCAGCTTAACAGGGGACAATGAGCAGTTCTTC. Residues: CASSLTGDNEQFF. The chain employs TRBV7-3 and TRBJ2-1; possible D gene TRBD1, 5 bases. Trimming stripped 0 bases from V and 5 bases from J, with 5 bases between. The germline V gene encodes CDR1 SGHTA and CDR2 FQGTGA. The CDR3 sequence is 13 residues long.

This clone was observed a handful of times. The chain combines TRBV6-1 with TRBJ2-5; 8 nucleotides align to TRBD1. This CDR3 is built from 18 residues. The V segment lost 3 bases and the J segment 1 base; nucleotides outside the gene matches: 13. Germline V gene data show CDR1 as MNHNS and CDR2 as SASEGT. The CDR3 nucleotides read TGTGCCAGCAGTGAGTGGTCCCAGGGGGCCGGTCGCCAAGAGACCCAGTACTTC. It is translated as CASSEWSQGAGRQETQYF.

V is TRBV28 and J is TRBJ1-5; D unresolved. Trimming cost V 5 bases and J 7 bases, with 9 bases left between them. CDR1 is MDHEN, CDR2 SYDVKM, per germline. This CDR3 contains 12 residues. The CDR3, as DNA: TGTGCCAGCAGTCCTCCCGGACAGCCCCAGCATTTT. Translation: CASSPPGQPQHF. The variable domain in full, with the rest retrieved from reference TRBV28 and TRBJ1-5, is DVKVTQSSRYLVKRTGEKVFLECVQDMDHENMFWYRQDPGLGLRLIYFSYDVKMKEKGDIPEGYSVSREKKERFSLILESASTNQTSMYLCASSPPGQPQHFGDGTRLSIL.

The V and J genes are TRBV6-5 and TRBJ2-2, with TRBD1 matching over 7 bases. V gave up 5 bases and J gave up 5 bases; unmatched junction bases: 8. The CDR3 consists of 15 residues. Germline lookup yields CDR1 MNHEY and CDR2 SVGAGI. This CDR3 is CASSKQGSRTGELFF. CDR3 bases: TGTGCCAGCAGTAAACAGGGGTCGAGGACCGGGGAGCTGTTTTTT.

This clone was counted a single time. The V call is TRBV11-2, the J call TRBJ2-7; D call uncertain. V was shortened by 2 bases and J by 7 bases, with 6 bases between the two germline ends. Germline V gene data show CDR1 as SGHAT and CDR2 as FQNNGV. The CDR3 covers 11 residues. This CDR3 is CASSLLREQYF. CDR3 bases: TGTGCCAGCAGCTTATTGAGAGAGCAGTACTTC.

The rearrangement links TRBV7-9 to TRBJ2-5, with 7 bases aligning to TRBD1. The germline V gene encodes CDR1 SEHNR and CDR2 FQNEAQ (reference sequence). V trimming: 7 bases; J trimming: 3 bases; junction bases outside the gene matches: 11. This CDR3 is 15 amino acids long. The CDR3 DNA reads TGTGCCAGCACCCCCGGACAGGCGCGAAAAGAGACCCAGTACTTC. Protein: CASTPGQARKETQYF.

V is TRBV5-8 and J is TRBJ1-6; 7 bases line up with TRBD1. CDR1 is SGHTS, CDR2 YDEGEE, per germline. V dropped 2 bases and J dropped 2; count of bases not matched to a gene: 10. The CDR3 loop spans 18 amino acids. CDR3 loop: CASSFFGQVGTYNSPLHF. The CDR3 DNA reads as TGTGCCAGCAGCTTTTTCGGACAGGTCGGCACCTATAATTCACCCCTCCACTTT.

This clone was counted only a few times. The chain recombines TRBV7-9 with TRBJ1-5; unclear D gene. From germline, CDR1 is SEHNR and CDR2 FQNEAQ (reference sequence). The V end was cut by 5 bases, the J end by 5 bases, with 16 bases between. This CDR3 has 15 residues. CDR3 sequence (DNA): TGTGCCAGCAGCAGAGGTGCCCGGGAGGATCAGCCCCAGCATTTT. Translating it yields CASSRGAREDQPQHF.

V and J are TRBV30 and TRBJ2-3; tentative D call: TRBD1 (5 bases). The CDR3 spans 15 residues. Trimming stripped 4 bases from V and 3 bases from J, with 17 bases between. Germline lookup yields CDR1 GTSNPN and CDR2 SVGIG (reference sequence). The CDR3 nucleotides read TGTGCCTGGACCCAAGGGTCAGGGCTTACAGATACGCAGTATTTT. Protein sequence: CAWTQGSGLTDTQYF.

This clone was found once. The CDR3 sequence is CASSKWGTSGCTGELFF. The CDR3 DNA is TGTGCCAGCAGCAAGTGGGGGACTAGCGGATGCACCGGGGAGCTGTTTTTT. This chain uses TRBV21-1 with TRBJ2-2; the D call TRBD2 from the table was never checked on the DNA. TRBV21-1 is labeled a pseudogene. The CDR3 has 17 amino acids.

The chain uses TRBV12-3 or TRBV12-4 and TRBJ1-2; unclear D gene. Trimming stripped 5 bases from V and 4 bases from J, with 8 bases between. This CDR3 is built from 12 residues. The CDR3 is CASSAPRYGYTF. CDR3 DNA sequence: TGTGCCAGCAGTGCCCCCCGCTATGGCTACACCTTC.